The rows below give T cell receptor beta chains drawn from one sample of a study of blood T cell repertoires in COVID-19. Clones were sequenced by immunoSEQ multiplex PCR, and TCRdb holds only the in-frame ones, with some missing. In the table there are about 140,000 clones, about 70% of which are singletons. The sequencing input was peripheral blood. Source of these receptors: a man at least 80 years old with acute or convalescent COVID-19. Each CDR3 is given with its conserved first and last residue. Fields, in order: clone size, D gene, V gene, J gene, CDR3 protein. The D gene is left open where the match is weak. The size of a clone is reported for some rows only, either as once, few or many, or as a class for expanded clones.

-	-	TRBV2	TRBJ1-5	CASSETEYSNQPQHF
-	-	TRBV11-2	TRBJ1-1	CASSLGTGTMNTEAFF
-	TRBD1	TRBV2	TRBJ2-7	CASKPTVRDRAHEQYF
few	TRBD2	TRBV6-1	TRBJ2-3	CASSVLAGAITDTQYF
-	-	TRBV5-1	TRBJ2-7	CASSYTRAEQYF
-	-	TRBV5-5	TRBJ1-4	CASSLDWLRENEKLFF
-	-	TRBV20-1	TRBJ1-5	CSASAGDSNQPQHF
-	-	TRBV6-2/TRBV6-3	TRBJ1-6	CASSYSDSLNSPLHF
-	-	TRBV11-1	TRBJ1-6	CASSLLARYNSPLHF
-	-	TRBV5-1	TRBJ2-7	CASSLEPRSYEQYF
-	-	TRBV6-1	TRBJ2-7	CASSSRGVYEQYF
-	TRBD1	TRBV7-3	TRBJ1-1	CASSSPTGANTEAFF
-	-	TRBV7-2	TRBJ2-3	CASSSPGGPDTQYF
-	TRBD1	TRBV7-3	TRBJ2-5	CASSSTGPETQYF
-	-	TRBV29-1	TRBJ2-7	CSVEGEGGYEQYF
-	TRBD1	TRBV20-1	TRBJ2-7	CSASGPGQGYEQYF
-	TRBD2	TRBV6-5	TRBJ2-3	CASSTLAGDTDTQYF
-	TRBD1	TRBV9	TRBJ1-5	CASSVGDRSLEPQHF
-	TRBD1	TRBV7-9	TRBJ1-4	CASSSRDSNNEKLFF
-	TRBD1	TRBV14	TRBJ1-2	CASSPRTGDSYYGYTF
-	TRBD2	TRBV3-1/TRBV3-2	TRBJ2-3	CASSQDLGGGATDTQYF
-	TRBD1	TRBV7-3	TRBJ2-1	CASSQDRGLHNEQFF
-	TRBD2	TRBV5-1	TRBJ2-5	CASSSGRGRSVETQYF
-	-	TRBV6-5	TRBJ1-6	CASSSGQGRNSPLHF
-	-	TRBV5-4	TRBJ2-3	CASSWGDIGDTQYF
-	TRBD1	TRBV5-1	TRBJ2-3	CASSLADRPTDTQYF
-	TRBD1	TRBV6-5	TRBJ1-1	CASSYVRGANTEAFF
-	TRBD2	TRBV3-1/TRBV3-2	TRBJ2-3	CASSQVGGGGDTQYF
-	TRBD1	TRBV10-3	TRBJ2-2	CAISTGGGGTGELFF
-	-	TRBV7-2	TRBJ2-3	CASSSQGYPTDTQYF
-	TRBD2	TRBV7-9	TRBJ2-1	CASSLGTSNLDEQFF
-	-	TRBV5-1	TRBJ2-2	CASSLEGAGPPNTGELFF
-	-	TRBV12-3/TRBV12-4	TRBJ2-5	CASSWGGQETQYF
-	TRBD1	TRBV6-6	TRBJ2-2	CASSGGQGVGELFF
-	TRBD1	TRBV19	TRBJ1-5	CASTPGQGHEWPQHF
few	TRBD1	TRBV9	TRBJ1-2	CASSPGGTGEGGYTF
-	-	TRBV13	TRBJ1-6	CASSVGQYNSPLHF
few	TRBD1	TRBV5-1	TRBJ2-1	CASSGDRGDEQFF
-	TRBD1	TRBV6-1	TRBJ2-7	CASSEGWTGKIYEQYF
-	TRBD2	TRBV27	TRBJ2-1	CASSPKPSSLAGGPQKQFF
few	-	TRBV7-3	TRBJ1-2	CASSRYPLQGIDYGYTF